One sample yielded the 24 T cell receptor beta chains listed below, sequenced in a study of CD8+ T cells in alopecia areata. cDNA serving as the sequencing template came from extracted, reverse transcribed RNA. Assay: immunoSEQ multiplex PCR; the TCRdb copy retains only in-frame clones and omits some. This sample has 130,000 to 150,000 clones, with about 90% found just once. Sequenced material: CD8+ T cells sorted from blood, taken at week 0. The origin of the receptors is a human donor with alopecia areata.

This clone was recorded only once. This chain joins TRBV4-1 and TRBJ1-2, with TRBD1 identical over 9 bases. The CDR3 runs 14 residues. Per the germline V gene, CDR1 is MGHRA and CDR2 is YSYEKL. V was pared by 2 bases and J by 8 bases, with 6 bases of the junction left unmatched. DNA for the CDR3: TGCGCCAGCAGCCAACCCCGGGACAGGGTGGGCTACACCTTC. This codes for CASSQPRDRVGYTF.

V and J are TRBV6-5 and TRBJ2-1; no firm D call. Trimming took 4 bases from V and 6 from J, leaving 13 bases between them. The CDR3 is 14 amino acids. Germline CDR1 and CDR2: MNHEY and SVGAGI. The DNA for the CDR3 is TGTGCCAGCAGTTCCAGCGCCTCAGGCAATGAGCAGTTCTTC. Its protein product is CASSSSASGNEQFF.

The table lists this clone with a count of one. The chain employs TRBV27 and TRBJ2-7; weak D call: TRBD2 (5 bases). The CDR3 has 15 amino acids. The germline V and J ends were trimmed by 5 bases and 4 bases, with 18 bases remaining between them. The germline V gene encodes CDR1 MNHEY and CDR2 SMNVEV (reference sequence). DNA of the CDR3: TGTGCCAGCAGTGCACCGGACTCCCCCCTTTACGAGCAGTACTTC. This translates into CASSAPDSPLYEQYF.

The chain carries TRBV27 and TRBJ2-7; D remains ambiguous. This CDR3 spans 13 amino acids. Germline loops: CDR1 MNHEY, CDR2 SMNVEV (reference sequence). The V end lost 0 bases, the J end lost 4 bases, and 7 bases lay between the germline ends. The CDR3 nucleotides are TGTGCCAGCAGTTTATCCCCCCAATACGAGCAGTACTTC. It translates to CASSLSPQYEQYF.

This sequence joins TRBV9 and TRBJ2-5; the D gene is possibly TRBD2 (5 bases). The germline gives CDR1 SGDLS, CDR2 YYNGEE. Trimming cost V 0 bases and J 5 bases, with 14 bases left between them. The CDR3 runs 15 residues. CDR3 sequence reads: CASSVGTDIAETQYF. In DNA form, the CDR3 reads TGTGCCAGCAGCGTAGGGACCGACATAGCGGAGACCCAGTACTTC. Drawing the rest from reference TRBV9 and TRBJ2-5, the complete variable domain is DSGVTQTPKHLITATGQRVTLRCSPRSGDLSVYWYQQSLDQGLQFLIQYYNGEERAKGNILERFSAQQFPDLHSELNLSSLELGDSALYFCASSVGTDIAETQYFGPGTRLLVL.

The chain combines TRBV9 with TRBJ1-2; D is unresolved. CDR3 length: 11 residues. The germline V gene has CDR1 SGDLS and CDR2 YYNGEE. Trimming cost V 6 bases and J 4 bases, with 7 bases left between them. The CDR3 bases are TGTGCCAGCACGAGTCCCTATGGCTACACCTTC. Protein product: CASTSPYGYTF.

V gene TRBV9 combines with J gene TRBJ2-1, with 7 bases lining up with TRBD2. The CDR3 loop spans 15 amino acids. V lost 0 bases, J lost 6 bases, and 6 bases stayed unmatched. Germline lookup yields CDR1 SGDLS and CDR2 YYNGEE. This chain's CDR3 is CASSVAGEGFNEQFF. CDR3 in DNA: TGTGCCAGCAGCGTAGCTGGGGAGGGGTTCAATGAGCAGTTCTTC.

CDR3 in DNA: TGTGCCAGCAGCGGAGAGCGGGGGAGCTCCTACAATGAGCAGTTCTTC. Its translation: CASSGERGSSYNEQFF. The V gene is TRBV7-9, the J gene TRBJ2-1; 8 bases align to TRBD2. Germline CDR1 SEHNR, CDR2 FQNEAQ (reference sequence). Trimming at V came to 5 bases and at J to 0 bases, leaving 6 bases not matched to a gene. The CDR3 is 16 residues long.

This chain uses TRBV5-1 with TRBJ1-1; weak D call: TRBD1 (5 bases). The germline V gene has CDR1 SGHRS and CDR2 YFSETQ. V lost 3 bases and J 2 bases, leaving 17 bases between the germline ends. CDR3 length: 16 amino acids. CDR3: CASSYSPRTSNTEAFF. CDR3 DNA sequence: TGCGCCAGCAGCTACTCCCCCAGGACATCCAACACTGAAGCTTTCTTT.

This clone is a singleton in its sample. V gene TRBV6-5 combines with J gene TRBJ2-1, with D possibly being TRBD1 (5 bases). The germline V and J ends were trimmed by 0 bases and 10 bases, with 10 bases remaining between them. Per germline, CDR1 MNHEY and CDR2 SVGAGI. CDR3 length equals 13 residues. The CDR3 is CASSYSRVVEQFF. For the CDR3, the DNA is TGTGCCAGCAGTTACTCCAGGGTGGTGGAGCAGTTCTTC.

The chain combines TRBV13 with TRBJ1-5; D gene unclear. Germline values: CDR1 PRHDT, CDR2 FYEKMQ (reference sequence). This CDR3 is built from 15 residues. With 5 bases removed from V and 0 bases from J, the gap between germline ends came to 11 bases. The CDR3 DNA reads TGTGCCAGCAGCAACAGTCTTGTTAGCAATCAGCCCCAGCATTTT. Protein product: CASSNSLVSNQPQHF.

J is TRBJ2-1 and V is TRBV19; possibly TRBD1 or TRBD2 for D (5 bases each). V lost 1 base and J lost 9, with 7 bases in between. Germline CDR1 reads LNHDA; CDR2 reads SQIVND (reference sequence). This CDR3 is 12 amino acids long. The CDR3 spells CASSIGGGEQFF. The CDR3 DNA is TGTGCCAGTAGTATAGGTGGGGGTGAGCAGTTCTTC.

This clone was recorded once. The chain combines TRBV7-9 with TRBJ2-2; no definite D call. There are 13 residues in the CDR3. The V gene's germline CDR1 is SEHNR and CDR2 FQNEAQ (reference sequence). With 5 bases removed from V and 5 bases from J, the gap between germline ends came to 9 bases. CDR3 nucleotide sequence: TGTGCCAGCAGCCCGCGGTTAACCGGGGAGCTGTTTTTT. This gives the protein CASSPRLTGELFF.

The rearrangement joins TRBV12-5 to TRBJ2-7, with D perhaps matching TRBD2 (5 bases). V lost 4 bases and J 0 bases, leaving 16 bases between the germline ends. This CDR3 has 16 residues. In germline, CDR1 is LGHNT, CDR2 FRNRAP. The chain's CDR3 is CASGSYQRSSSYEQYF. CDR3 DNA: TGTGCTAGTGGTTCCTACCAGCGGAGCAGCTCCTACGAGCAGTACTTC.

The rearrangement joins TRBV19 to TRBJ2-7, with D possibly matching TRBD1 (6 bases). V was cut by 9 bases and J by 6 bases, with 12 bases left in between. The CDR3 covers 11 residues. Looked up from germline, CDR1 is LNHDA and CDR2 is SQIVND (reference sequence). CDR3 in amino acids: CASSTGSEQYF. The CDR3, as DNA: TGTGCCAGCTCAACAGGGAGCGAGCAGTACTTC.

This chain joins TRBV7-9 and TRBJ2-3; no clear D gene. The germline V and J ends were trimmed by 8 bases and 6 bases, with 15 bases remaining between them. Germline CDR1 and CDR2: SEHNR and FQNEAQ (reference sequence). This CDR3 has 13 amino acids. CDR3 sequence: CASSEEAGDTQYF. The CDR3 DNA is TGTGCCAGCTCCGAAGAAGCAGGCGATACGCAGTATTTT.

The chain uses TRBV7-9 and TRBJ2-1, with TRBD1 matching over 10 bases. Germline lookup yields CDR1 SEHNR and CDR2 FQNEAQ (reference sequence). J lost 7 bases, V lost 2 bases, and 8 bases had no gene match. The CDR3 has 16 residues. This CDR3 is CASSLPLGTGVNEQFF. CDR3 DNA: TGTGCCAGCAGCTTACCCCTCGGGACAGGGGTGAATGAGCAGTTCTTC.

The chain links TRBV5-6 to TRBJ1-1; 8 positions match TRBD1. From germline, CDR1 is SGHDT and CDR2 YYEEEE. The CDR3 totals 16 residues. V lost 4 bases, J lost 5 bases, and 13 bases stayed unmatched. CDR3: CASSQPITGGGTEAFF. The CDR3 DNA follows: TGTGCCAGCAGCCAACCGATCACAGGGGGAGGGACTGAAGCTTTCTTT.

The chain joins TRBV10-2 to TRBJ2-7, with D unclear. This CDR3 is 18 amino acids long. Trimming removed 7 bases at V and 3 bases at J, with 28 bases between. Germline loops: CDR1 WSHSY, CDR2 SAAADI. CDR3 region: CASTPSARGLGYYYEQYF. Written as DNA, the CDR3 is TGCGCCAGCACACCATCGGCCCGAGGTTTAGGCTACTACTACGAGCAGTACTTC.

The genes are TRBV10-3 and TRBJ2-7; TRBD1 matches at 11 bases. The V gene end was trimmed by 2 bases and the J gene end by 4 bases; junction bases not matched to a gene: 7. The CDR3 runs 16 residues. In germline, CDR1 is ENHRY, CDR2 SYGVKD. As DNA, the CDR3 is TGTGCCATCAGTGAGGCCCCGGGACAGGGGGGGTACGAGCAGTACTTC. This gives the protein CAISEAPGQGGYEQYF.

V and J are TRBV25-1 and TRBJ2-1; D is perhaps TRBD2 (6 bases). The CDR3 is 15 amino acids. CDR1 and CDR2 from the germline V gene are MGHDK and SYGVNS. The V end lost 2 bases, the J end lost 5 bases, and 13 bases lay between the germline ends. The CDR3: CASSEITLAHNEQFF. CDR3 bases: TGTGCCAGCAGTGAAATCACACTAGCTCACAATGAGCAGTTCTTC.

As concerns this clone: Other DNA sequences within the sample encode an identical CDR3. This chain uses TRBV5-1 with TRBJ1-1, with 7 nucleotides matching TRBD1. The junction had 9 bases not matched to a gene; V was cut back by 5 bases and J by 5 bases. The CDR3 runs to 14 residues. Germline CDR1 is SGHRS and CDR2 is YFSETQ. For the CDR3, the DNA is TGCGCCAGCAGTTTGCGACAGGGAGGGACTGAAGCTTTCTTT. Translation: CASSLRQGGTEAFF.

This clone was found once. The rearrangement links TRBV29-1 to TRBJ2-1; 7 bases agree with TRBD2. Germline trimming cut 3 bases from V and 4 bases from J; bases unmatched to any gene: 9. Germline lookup yields CDR1 SQVTM and CDR2 ANQGSEA. The CDR3 is made up of 15 amino acids. DNA for the CDR3: TGCAGCGTTGAGTCAGGCGGGAGTTCATACAATGAGCAGTTCTTC. As protein: CSVESGGSSYNEQFF.

The chain carries TRBV4-1 and TRBJ2-1; 7 bases map to TRBD2. The CDR3 length is 15 residues. The V gene's germline CDR1 is MGHRA and CDR2 YSYEKL. The junction had 6 bases not matched to a gene; V was cut back by 0 bases and J by 7 bases. The chain's CDR3 is CASSQDREAGNEQFF. In nucleotides, the CDR3 is TGCGCCAGCAGCCAAGATCGGGAGGCAGGTAATGAGCAGTTCTTC.